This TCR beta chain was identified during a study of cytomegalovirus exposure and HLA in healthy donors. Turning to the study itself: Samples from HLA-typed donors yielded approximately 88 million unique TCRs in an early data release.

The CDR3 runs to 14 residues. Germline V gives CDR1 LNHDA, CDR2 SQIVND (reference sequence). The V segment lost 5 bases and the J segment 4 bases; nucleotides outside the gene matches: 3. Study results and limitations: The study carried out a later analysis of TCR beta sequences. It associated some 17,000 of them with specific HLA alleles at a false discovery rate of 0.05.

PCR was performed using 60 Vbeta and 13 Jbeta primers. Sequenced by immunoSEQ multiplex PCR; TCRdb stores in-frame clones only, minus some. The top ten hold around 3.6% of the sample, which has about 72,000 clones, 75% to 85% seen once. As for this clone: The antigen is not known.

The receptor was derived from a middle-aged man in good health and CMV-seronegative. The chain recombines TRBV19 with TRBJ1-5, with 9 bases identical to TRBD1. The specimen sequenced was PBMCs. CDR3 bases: TGTGCCAGTAGTTGGACAGGGGCGAATCAGCCCCAGCATTTT. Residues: CASSWTGANQPQHF.